Detailed here is one T cell receptor beta chain. Its antigen is not identified. The data derive from a study of CD8+ T cells in alopecia areata. Study overall: Treatment comprised oral tofacitinib, 5 to 10 mg twice daily, in treated patients. Dosing with tofacitinib proceeded for 6 to 18 months, followed by 6 months off drug.

This CDR3 has 15 residues. Germline V CDR1 and CDR2: SNHLY, FYNNEI. V was trimmed by 6 bases and J by 5 bases, leaving 14 bases between them. Sequencing relied on a cDNA template that was reverse transcribed from extracted RNA. Data came from immunoSEQ multiplex PCR; TCRdb stores just in-frame clones and leaves some out. The sample consists of some 240,000 clones, about three fifths of them appearing once. Findings and limits, study-wide: Between patients, shared TCR sequences were less clear than in mice. This was possibly due in part to HLA diversity in the patient population.

Sequenced here: CD4+ T cells sorted from blood, sampled at week 0. This receptor was obtained from a human donor with alopecia areata. The J gene is TRBJ1-6, the V gene TRBV2; maybe TRBD1 (5 bases). The CDR3 is CASRRVGGDNSPLHF. The CDR3 nucleotides read TGTGCCAGCAGACGGGTGGGGGGGGATAATTCACCCCTCCACTTT.